The 14 T cell receptor beta chains below come from one sample, sequenced in a study of human T cells and chemical hapten exposure (dated by TCRdb to the early 2020s). Library prep was done by RACE. The sequencer was a NextSeq 500. TCRdb ran its own pipeline on the public reads, namely fastp trimming at Q25 and MiXCR clone calling, and kept in-frame beta chains. Records with the same CDR3 protein are collapsed into one entry carrying the most frequent genes and DNA. Recorded for this sample are some 79,000 distinct CDR3 sequences; approximately 8% of them occurred a single time. Clones ranked in the top ten supply roughly 1.6% of the sample. In the paper's terms, the time point label means: patch test 1, 2 weeks after DPC sensitization. The treatment or condition label corresponds to: therapeutic diphenylcyclopropenone sensitization with weekly scalp DPC. The sample in question was whole blood, obtained in connection with sensitization to the hapten diphenylcyclopropenone (DPC). These receptors were obtained from a woman between 25 and 40 years old with alopecia areata. Some clones in this sample may be carry-over from other donors' samples.

There are many counts of this clonotype. V usage is TRBV27 and J usage is TRBJ1-2; D gene uncertain. The CDR3 runs 13 residues. The germline V gene encodes CDR1 MNHEY and CDR2 SMNVEV (reference sequence). V dropped 4 bases and J dropped 2 bases, with 8 bases sitting between them. The CDR3 region is CASSYSQNYGYTF. CDR3 bases: TGTGCCAGCAGTTACAGCCAGAACTATGGCTACACCTTC.

For this clonotype: This may come from a read error, since a much larger clone is one base off. This CDR3 fails to terminate in the conserved phenylalanine or tryptophan, so it likely reflects a read error. The chain joins TRBV5-1 to TRBJ2-7; perhaps TRBD2 as D (6 bases). V dropped 4 bases and J dropped 3 bases, with 11 bases sitting between them. Germline V gives CDR1 SGHRS, CDR2 YFSETQ. The CDR3 is 13 residues long. The CDR3 here is CASSPSGFYEQYY. The CDR3 DNA reads TGCGCCAGCAGCCCCAGCGGGTTCTACGAGCAGTACTAC.

A note on this clonotype: It may be a read error: a sequence one base away is much more abundant. Because the CDR3's place on the DNA is in doubt, the DNA is left out and the CDR3 is given as listed by TCRdb. The chain carries TRBV7-9 and TRBJ1-1; the table calls TRBD1, which could not be checked here. CDR1 is SEHNR and CDR2 is FQNEAQ in the germline V gene (reference sequence). Counting both end residues, the CDR3 totals 16 amino acids. CDR3 protein: CASSLVGQGAYTEDFF.

This clonotype showed up many times. The CDR3 nucleotides read TGTGCCAGCAGTTTAAACCTACCGCGAGATACGCAGTATTTT. Protein product: CASSLNLPRDTQYF. This chain uses TRBV27 with TRBJ2-3; D is uncertain. V was pared by 2 bases and J by 5 bases, with 11 bases between. The CDR3 contains 14 residues. From germline, CDR1 is MNHEY and CDR2 SMNVEV (reference sequence).

The CDR3 loop reads CASSTAGTLDYGYTF. CDR3 DNA sequence: TGTGCCAGCAGCACGGCGGGGACCCTCGACTATGGCTACACCTTC. The V and J genes are TRBV7-9 and TRBJ1-2; D may be TRBD1 (5 bases). This CDR3 has 15 amino acids. CDR1 and CDR2 (germline): SEHNR, FQNEAQ (reference sequence). V was shortened by 5 bases and J by 3 bases, with 16 bases between the two germline ends.

This clonotype was seen a handful of times. The rearrangement joins TRBV19 to TRBJ2-7, with 10 bases identical to TRBD2. This CDR3 region has 15 residues. The V and J ends lost 4 bases and 6 bases, in that order; junction bases with no gene match: 9. Germline V CDR1 and CDR2: LNHDA, SQIVND (reference sequence). The CDR3 DNA reads TGTGCCAGTAGTAAGAAGCGGGGGGGCCTAGGCGAGCAGTACTTC. Translation gives CASSKKRGGLGEQYF. The entire variable domain, with the rest obtained from reference TRBV19 and TRBJ2-7, is as follows: DGGITQSPKYLFRKEGQNVTLSCEQNLNHDAMYWYRQDPGQGLRLIYYSQIVNDFQKGDIAEGYSVSREKKESFPLTVTSAQKNPTAFYLCASSKKRGGLGEQYFGPGTRLTVT.

This clonotype occurred a few times. Here the CDR3 reads CASSHSLEGQPQHF. In DNA, the CDR3 is TGTGCCAGCAGCCACTCCCTCGAGGGTCAGCCCCAGCATTTT. The chain uses TRBV3-1 and TRBJ1-5; D is unresolved. CDR1 and CDR2 from the germline V gene are LGHDT and YNNKEL (reference sequence). CDR3 length: 14 residues. The V gene lost 3 bases and the J gene lost 6 bases, with 12 bases spanning the gap.

This clonotype was counted many times. The genes are TRBV20-1 and TRBJ2-4, with 7 bases that match TRBD1. The CDR3 contains 15 residues. The germline V gene encodes CDR1 DFQATT and CDR2 SNEGSKA (reference sequence). V lost 4 bases, J lost 0 bases, and 6 bases stayed unmatched. CDR3 coding DNA: TGCAGTGCTACGGACAGGACGCGAGCCAAAAACATTCAGTACTTC. Translating it yields CSATDRTRAKNIQYF.

This clonotype was counted many times. The gene calls are TRBV2 and TRBJ2-5; D is unclear. This CDR3 region has 13 residues. Trimming cost V 3 bases and J 4 bases, with 9 bases left between them. Germline V gives CDR1 SNHLY, CDR2 FYNNEI. The CDR3 sequence: CASSDNNRETQYF. The CDR3 nucleotides read TGTGCCAGCAGTGATAACAACAGAGAGACCCAGTACTTC.

This clonotype appeared many times. V and J are TRBV10-3 and TRBJ1-1; a weak D match, TRBD1 (5 bases). The germline CDR1 and CDR2 sequences are ENHRY and SYGVKD. V lost 5 bases to trimming and J lost 1 base, with 8 bases between them. The CDR3 covers 13 residues. The CDR3 nucleotides read TGTGCCATCAGTAGGGACGGGAACACTGAAGCTTTCTTT. Residues: CAISRDGNTEAFF.

This clonotype was found many times. V is TRBV7-7 and J is TRBJ2-2, with TRBD2 matching 14 bases. Trimming took 4 bases from V and 7 from J; bases not matched to a gene: 5. Germline V CDR1 and CDR2: SSHAT, FNYEAQ (reference sequence). The CDR3 extends over 16 amino acids. The CDR3 is CASSSGTSGGSGELFF. The CDR3 DNA is TGTGCCAGCAGCTCGGGGACTAGCGGGGGTAGCGGGGAGCTGTTTTTT.

This clonotype was found a few times. The rearrangement uses TRBV7-9 and TRBJ2-5; TRBD1 matches at 7 bases. CDR1 is SEHNR, CDR2 FQNEAQ, per germline (reference sequence). Trimming at V came to 4 bases and at J to 2 bases, leaving 7 bases not matched to a gene. The CDR3 has 15 residues. The CDR3 coding sequence is TGTGCCAGCAGCTCCGCGCTACAGGGGCAAGAGACCCAGTACTTC. Its protein product is CASSSALQGQETQYF. Variable domain in full (rest from reference TRBV7-9 and TRBJ2-5): DTGVSQNPRHKITKRGQNVTFRCDPISEHNRLYWYRQTLGQGPEFLTYFQNEAQLEKSRLLSDRFSAERPKGSFSTLEIQRTEQGDSAMYLCASSSALQGQETQYFGPGTRLLVL.

This chain uses TRBV6-2 or TRBV6-3 with TRBJ1-2, with 9 positions matching TRBD1. Germline-derived CDR1 and CDR2 are MNHEY and SVGEGT. This CDR3 has 15 residues. Losses at the gene ends were 2 bases for V and 5 bases for J; bases not matched to a gene: 6. The CDR3 reads CASSYTGTGSYGYTF. In DNA, the CDR3 is TGTGCCAGCAGTTACACCGGGACAGGGTCATATGGCTACACCTTC.

The CDR3 region has the DNA TGTGCCAGCAGCTTAGACGCGGGAGGTGGACGTGGCTACACCTTC. It specifies CASSLDAGGGRGYTF. This chain uses TRBV7-2 with TRBJ1-2, with D hard to call. The CDR3 runs 15 residues. V was trimmed by 1 base and J by 7 bases, leaving 16 bases between them. CDR1 and CDR2 (germline): SGHTA, FQGNSA.